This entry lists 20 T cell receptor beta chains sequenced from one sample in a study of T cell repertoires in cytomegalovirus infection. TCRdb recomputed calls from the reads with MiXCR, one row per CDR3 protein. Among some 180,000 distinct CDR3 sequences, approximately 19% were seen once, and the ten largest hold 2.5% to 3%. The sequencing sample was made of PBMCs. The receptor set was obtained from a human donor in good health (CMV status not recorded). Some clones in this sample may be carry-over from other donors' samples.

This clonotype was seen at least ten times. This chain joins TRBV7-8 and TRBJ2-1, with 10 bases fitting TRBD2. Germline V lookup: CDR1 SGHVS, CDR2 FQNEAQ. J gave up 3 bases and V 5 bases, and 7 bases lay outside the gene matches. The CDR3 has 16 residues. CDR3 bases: TGTGCCAGCAGCCCCCGAGGACTAGCGGTCTACAATGAGCAGTTCTTC. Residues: CASSPRGLAVYNEQFF.

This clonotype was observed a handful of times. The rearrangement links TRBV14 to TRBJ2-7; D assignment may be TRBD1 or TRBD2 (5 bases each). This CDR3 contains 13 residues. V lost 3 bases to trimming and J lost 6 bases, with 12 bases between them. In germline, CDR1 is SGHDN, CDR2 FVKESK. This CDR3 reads CASSHQGPGEQYF. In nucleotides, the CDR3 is TGTGCCAGCAGCCACCAGGGACCTGGCGAGCAGTACTTC. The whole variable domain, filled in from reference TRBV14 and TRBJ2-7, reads EAGVTQFPSHSVIEKGQTVTLRCDPISGHDNLYWYRRVMGKEIKFLLHFVKESKQDESGMPNNRFLAERTGGTYSTLKVQPAELEDSGVYFCASSHQGPGEQYFGPGTRLTVT.

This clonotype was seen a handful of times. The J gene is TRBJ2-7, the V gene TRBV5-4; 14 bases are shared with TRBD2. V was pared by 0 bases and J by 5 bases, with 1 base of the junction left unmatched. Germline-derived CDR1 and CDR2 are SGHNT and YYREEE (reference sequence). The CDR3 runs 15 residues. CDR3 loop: CASSLAGLAGDEQYF. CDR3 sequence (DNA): TGTGCCAGCAGCTTGGCGGGACTAGCGGGAGACGAGCAGTACTTC.

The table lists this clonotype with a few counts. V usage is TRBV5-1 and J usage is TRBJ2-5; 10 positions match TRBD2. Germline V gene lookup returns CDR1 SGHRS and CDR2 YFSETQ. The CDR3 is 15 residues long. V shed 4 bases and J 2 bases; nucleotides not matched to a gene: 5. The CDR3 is CASSASGRVQETQYF. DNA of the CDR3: TGCGCCAGCAGCGCCAGCGGGAGGGTTCAAGAGACCCAGTACTTC.

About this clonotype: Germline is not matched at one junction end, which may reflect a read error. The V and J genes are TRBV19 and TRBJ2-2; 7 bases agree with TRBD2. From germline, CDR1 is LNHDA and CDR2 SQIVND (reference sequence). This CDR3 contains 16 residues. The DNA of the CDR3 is TGTGCCAGTTGGGGACCGGGAGGCAGGGAACCCGGGGTGCTGTTTTTT. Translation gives CASWGPGGREPGVLFF. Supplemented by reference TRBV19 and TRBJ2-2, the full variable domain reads DGGITQSPKYLFRKEGQNVTLSCEQNLNHDAMYWYRQDPGQGLRLIYYSQIVNDFQKGDIAEGYSVSREKKESFPLTVTSAQKNPTAFYLCASWGPGGREPGVLFFGEGSRLTVL.

This chain's CDR3 is CASETIRAEAFF. The CDR3 DNA follows: TGTGCCAGCGAAACTATTAGAGCTGAAGCTTTCTTT. The chain couples TRBV6-1 to TRBJ1-1, with D hard to call. The CDR3 has 12 residues. V was pared by 8 bases and J by 6 bases, with 13 bases between. From germline, CDR1 is MNHNS and CDR2 SASEGT.

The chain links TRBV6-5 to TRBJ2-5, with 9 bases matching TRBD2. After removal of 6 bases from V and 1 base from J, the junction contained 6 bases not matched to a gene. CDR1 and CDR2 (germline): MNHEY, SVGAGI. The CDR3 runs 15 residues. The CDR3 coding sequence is TGTGCCAGCAGCCGGAGCGGGGGGTCCCAAGAGACCCAGTACTTC. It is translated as CASSRSGGSQETQYF.

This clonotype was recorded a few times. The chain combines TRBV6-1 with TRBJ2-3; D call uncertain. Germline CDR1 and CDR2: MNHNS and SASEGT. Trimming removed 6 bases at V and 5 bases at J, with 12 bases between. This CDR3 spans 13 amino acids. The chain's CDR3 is CASRTALKDTQYF. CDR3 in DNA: TGTGCCAGCAGGACCGCTTTGAAAGATACGCAGTATTTT.

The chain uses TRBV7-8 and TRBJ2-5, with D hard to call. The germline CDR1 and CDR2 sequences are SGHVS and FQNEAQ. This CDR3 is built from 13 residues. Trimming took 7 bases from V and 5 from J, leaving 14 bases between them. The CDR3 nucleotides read TGTGCCAGCACCGACGCCCCATTCGAGACCCAGTACTTC. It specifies CASTDAPFETQYF.

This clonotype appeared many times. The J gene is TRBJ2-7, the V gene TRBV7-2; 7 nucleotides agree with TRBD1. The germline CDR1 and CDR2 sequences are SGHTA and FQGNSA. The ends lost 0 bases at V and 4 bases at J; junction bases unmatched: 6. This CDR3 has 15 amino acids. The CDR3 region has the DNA TGTGCCAGCAGCTTAGCAGGGGGCATCAGTTACGAGCAGTACTTC. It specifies CASSLAGGISYEQYF.

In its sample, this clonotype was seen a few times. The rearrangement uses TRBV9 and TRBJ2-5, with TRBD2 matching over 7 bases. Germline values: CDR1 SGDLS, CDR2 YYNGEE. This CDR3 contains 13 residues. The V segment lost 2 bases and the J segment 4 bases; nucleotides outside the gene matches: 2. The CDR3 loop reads CASSVRGGETQYF. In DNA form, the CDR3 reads TGTGCCAGCAGCGTGCGCGGGGGAGAGACCCAGTACTTC.

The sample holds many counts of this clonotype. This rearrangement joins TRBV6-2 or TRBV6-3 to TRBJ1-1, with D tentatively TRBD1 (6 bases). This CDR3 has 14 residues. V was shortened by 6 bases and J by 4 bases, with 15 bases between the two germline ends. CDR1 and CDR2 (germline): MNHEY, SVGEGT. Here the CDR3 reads CASSPTGTTTEAFF. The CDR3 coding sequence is TGTGCCAGCAGCCCAACAGGGACTACCACTGAAGCTTTCTTT.

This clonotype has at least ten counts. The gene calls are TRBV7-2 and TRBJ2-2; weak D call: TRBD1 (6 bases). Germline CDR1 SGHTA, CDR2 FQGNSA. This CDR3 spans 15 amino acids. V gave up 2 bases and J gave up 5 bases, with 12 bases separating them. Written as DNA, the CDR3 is TGTGCCAGCAGCTTATTGTCAGGGGCGACCGGGGAGCTGTTTTTT. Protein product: CASSLLSGATGELFF.

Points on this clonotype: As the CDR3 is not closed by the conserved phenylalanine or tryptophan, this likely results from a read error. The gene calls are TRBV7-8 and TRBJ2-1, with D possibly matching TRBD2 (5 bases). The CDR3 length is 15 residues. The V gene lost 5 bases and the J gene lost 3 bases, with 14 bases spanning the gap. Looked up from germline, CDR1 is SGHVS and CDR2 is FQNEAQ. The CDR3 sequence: CASSAGIGLYNEQFY. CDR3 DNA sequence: TGTGCCAGCAGCGCCGGGATAGGGCTCTACAATGAGCAGTTCTAC.

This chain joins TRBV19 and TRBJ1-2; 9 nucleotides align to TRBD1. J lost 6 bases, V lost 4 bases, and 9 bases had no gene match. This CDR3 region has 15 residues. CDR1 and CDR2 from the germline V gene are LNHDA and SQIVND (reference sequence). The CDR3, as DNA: TGTGCCAGTAGTAAGGGGAACAGGGGGCGTGATGGCTACACCTTC. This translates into CASSKGNRGRDGYTF.

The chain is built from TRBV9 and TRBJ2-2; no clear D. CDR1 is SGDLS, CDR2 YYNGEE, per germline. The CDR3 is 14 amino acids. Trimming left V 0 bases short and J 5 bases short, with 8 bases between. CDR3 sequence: CASSVDSGTGELFF. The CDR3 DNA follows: TGTGCCAGCAGCGTAGATTCAGGAACCGGGGAGCTGTTTTTT. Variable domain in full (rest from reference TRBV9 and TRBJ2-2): DSGVTQTPKHLITATGQRVTLRCSPRSGDLSVYWYQQSLDQGLQFLIQYYNGEERAKGNILERFSAQQFPDLHSELNLSSLELGDSALYFCASSVDSGTGELFFGEGSRLTVL.

This CDR3 is CASSAGPGGNSPLHF. DNA of the CDR3: TGCGCCAGCAGCGCAGGGCCCGGGGGAAATTCACCCCTCCACTTT. J is TRBJ1-6 and V is TRBV4-3; D possibly corresponds to TRBD1 (5 bases). Trimming stripped 5 bases from V and 7 bases from J, with 15 bases between. The germline V gene has CDR1 LGHNA and CDR2 YSLEER. The CDR3 loop spans 15 amino acids.

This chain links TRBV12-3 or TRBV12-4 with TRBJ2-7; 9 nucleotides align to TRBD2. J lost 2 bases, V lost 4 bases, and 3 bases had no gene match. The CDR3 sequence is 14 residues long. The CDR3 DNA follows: TGTGCCAGCAGTTCGGGACTAGCAGCCTACGAGCAGTACTTC. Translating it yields CASSSGLAAYEQYF.

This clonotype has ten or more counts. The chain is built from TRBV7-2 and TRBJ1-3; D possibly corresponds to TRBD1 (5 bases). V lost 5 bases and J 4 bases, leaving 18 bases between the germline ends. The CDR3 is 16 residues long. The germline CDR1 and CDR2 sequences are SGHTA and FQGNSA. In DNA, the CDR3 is TGTGCCAGCAGCCCCCGGAAGGGGCCAGGAGGAAACACCATATATTTT. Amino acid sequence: CASSPRKGPGGNTIYF.

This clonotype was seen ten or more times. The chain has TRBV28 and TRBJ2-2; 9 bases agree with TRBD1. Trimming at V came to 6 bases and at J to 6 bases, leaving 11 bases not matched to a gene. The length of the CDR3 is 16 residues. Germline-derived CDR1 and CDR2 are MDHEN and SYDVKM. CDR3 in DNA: TGTGCCAGCAGAACTCCGGGACAGGGAGAGTCCGGGGAGCTGTTTTTT. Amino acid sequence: CASRTPGQGESGELFF. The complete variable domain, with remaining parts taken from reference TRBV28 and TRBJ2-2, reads DVKVTQSSRYLVKRTGEKVFLECVQDMDHENMFWYRQDPGLGLRLIYFSYDVKMKEKGDIPEGYSVSREKKERFSLILESASTNQTSMYLCASRTPGQGESGELFFGEGSRLTVL.